Below are 3 T cell receptor beta chains sequenced from a single sample in a study of CD8 T cells in Susac syndrome. cDNA came from about 0.51 to 1 ug RNA primed by random hexamers. From the immunoSEQ multiplex PCR reads, TCRdb called clonotypes with MiXCR, one entry per CDR3 protein. Counted here are roughly 180,000 distinct CDR3 sequences, about 93% occurring once; the ten biggest clones make up about 0.1%. The source material was CD4+ T cells from PBMCs. The receptors shown here come from a human donor with Susac syndrome.

The chain uses TRBV6-6 and TRBJ1-2, with D tentatively TRBD1 (6 bases). The CDR3 consists of 15 residues. Germline V lookup: CDR1 MNHNY, CDR2 SVGAGI (reference sequence). The V end was cut by 2 bases, the J end by 7 bases, with 17 bases between. The CDR3 sequence is CASSYGPQGLSGYTF. CDR3 DNA: TGTGCCAGCAGTTACGGGCCACAGGGCCTTAGTGGCTACACCTTC.

The rearrangement uses TRBV7-6 and TRBJ1-1; 7 positions match TRBD1. V gave up 4 bases and J gave up 0 bases; unmatched junction bases: 2. Germline V gene data show CDR1 as SGHVS and CDR2 as FNYEAQ. The CDR3 has 14 residues. The CDR3 nucleotides read TGTGCCAGCAGCTCAGGGGGGGTGAACACTGAAGCTTTCTTT. It codes for CASSSGGVNTEAFF. The complete variable domain, with remaining parts taken from reference TRBV7-6 and TRBJ1-1, reads GAGVSQSPRYKVTKRGQDVALRCDPISGHVSLYWYRQALGQGPEFLTYFNYEAQQDKSGLPNDRFSAERPEGSISTLTIQRTEQRDSAMYRCASSSGGVNTEAFFGQGTRLTVV.

V gene TRBV12-3 or TRBV12-4 combines with J gene TRBJ1-1; D uncertain. The CDR3 consists of 13 residues. V was clipped by 6 bases and J by 8 bases, with 16 bases between them. The DNA of the CDR3 is TGTGCCAGCAGCCGTGGAAGGAAGGACGAAGCTTTCTTT. Protein sequence: CASSRGRKDEAFF.